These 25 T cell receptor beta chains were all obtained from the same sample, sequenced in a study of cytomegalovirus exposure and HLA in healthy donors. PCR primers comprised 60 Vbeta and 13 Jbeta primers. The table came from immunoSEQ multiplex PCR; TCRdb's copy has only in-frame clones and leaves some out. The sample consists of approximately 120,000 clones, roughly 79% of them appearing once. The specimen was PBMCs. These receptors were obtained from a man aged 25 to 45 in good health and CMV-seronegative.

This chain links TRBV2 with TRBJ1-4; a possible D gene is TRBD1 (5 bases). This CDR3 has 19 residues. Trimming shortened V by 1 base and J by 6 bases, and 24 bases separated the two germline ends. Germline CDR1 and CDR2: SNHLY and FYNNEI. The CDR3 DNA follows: TGTGCCAGCAGTGAAGGTCGCGGGGCGGAGTACGTTTTATATGAAAAACTGTTTTTT. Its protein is CASSEGRGAEYVLYEKLFF.

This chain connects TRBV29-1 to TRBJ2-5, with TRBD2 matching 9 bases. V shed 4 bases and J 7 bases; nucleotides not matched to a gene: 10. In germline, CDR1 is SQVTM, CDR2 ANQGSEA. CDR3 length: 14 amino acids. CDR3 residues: CSVAAGGRFGTQYF. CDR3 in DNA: TGCAGCGTTGCAGCGGGGGGCCGGTTCGGGACCCAGTACTTC.

The CDR3 bases are TGTGCCAGCAGTTATCGACAGGACCGCGGCAAAAACATTCAGTACTTC. Translated: CASSYRQDRGKNIQYF. This chain joins TRBV6-9 and TRBJ2-4, with a tentative D call TRBD1 (6 bases). Germline values: CDR1 MNHGY, CDR2 SVAAGI. There are 16 residues in the CDR3. Trimming shortened V by 2 bases and J by 3 bases, and 14 bases separated the two germline ends.

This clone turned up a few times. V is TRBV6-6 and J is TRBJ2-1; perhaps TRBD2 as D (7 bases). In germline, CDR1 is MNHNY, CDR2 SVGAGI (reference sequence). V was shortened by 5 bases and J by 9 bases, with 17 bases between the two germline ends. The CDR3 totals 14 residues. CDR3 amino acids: CASSLFTGGGEQFF. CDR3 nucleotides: TGTGCCAGCAGTCTCTTCACGGGGGGCGGTGAGCAGTTCTTC.

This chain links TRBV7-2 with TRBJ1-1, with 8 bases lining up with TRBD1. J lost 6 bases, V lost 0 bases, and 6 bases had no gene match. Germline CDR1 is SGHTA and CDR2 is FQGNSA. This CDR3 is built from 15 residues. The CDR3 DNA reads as TGTGCCAGCAGCTTAGCGCTGAGGACAGGGCCTGAAGCTTTCTTT. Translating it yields CASSLALRTGPEAFF.

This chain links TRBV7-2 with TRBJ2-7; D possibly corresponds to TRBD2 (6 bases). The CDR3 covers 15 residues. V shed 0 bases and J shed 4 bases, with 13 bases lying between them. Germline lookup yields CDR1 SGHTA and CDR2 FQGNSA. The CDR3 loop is CASSLASGDVYEQYF. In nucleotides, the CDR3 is TGTGCCAGCAGCTTAGCTTCGGGAGACGTGTACGAGCAGTACTTC.

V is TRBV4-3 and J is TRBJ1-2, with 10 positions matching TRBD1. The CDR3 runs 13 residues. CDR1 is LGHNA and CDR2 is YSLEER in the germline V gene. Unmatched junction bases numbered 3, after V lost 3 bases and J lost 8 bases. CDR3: CASSQGTGVGYTF. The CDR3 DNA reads TGCGCCAGCAGCCAGGGGACAGGGGTAGGCTACACCTTC.

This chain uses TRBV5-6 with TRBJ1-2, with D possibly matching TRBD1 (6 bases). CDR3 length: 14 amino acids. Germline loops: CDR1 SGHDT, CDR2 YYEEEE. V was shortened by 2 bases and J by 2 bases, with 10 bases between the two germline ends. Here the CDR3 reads CASSLGDNNYGYTF. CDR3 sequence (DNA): TGTGCCAGCAGCTTAGGGGACAACAACTATGGCTACACCTTC.

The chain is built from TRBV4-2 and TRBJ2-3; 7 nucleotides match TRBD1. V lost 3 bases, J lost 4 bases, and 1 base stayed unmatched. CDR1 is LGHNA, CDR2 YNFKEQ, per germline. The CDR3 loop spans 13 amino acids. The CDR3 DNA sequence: TGTGCCAGCAGCCAGACAGGGTCAGATACGCAGTATTTT. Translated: CASSQTGSDTQYF.

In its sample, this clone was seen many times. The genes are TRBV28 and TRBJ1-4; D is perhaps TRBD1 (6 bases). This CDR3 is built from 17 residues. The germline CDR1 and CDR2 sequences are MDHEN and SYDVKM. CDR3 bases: TGTGCGGCTTTCCGAGGAATTTTTTGGACAGCTAATGAAAAACTGTTTTTT. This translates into CAAFRGIFWTANEKLFF.

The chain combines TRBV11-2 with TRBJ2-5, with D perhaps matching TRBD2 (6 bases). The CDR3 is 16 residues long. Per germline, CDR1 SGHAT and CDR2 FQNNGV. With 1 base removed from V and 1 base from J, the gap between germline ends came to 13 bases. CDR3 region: CASSLGLGRSQETQYF. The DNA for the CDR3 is TGTGCCAGCAGCTTAGGGTTAGGGAGGAGCCAAGAGACCCAGTACTTC.

The CDR3 bases are TGTGCCACCAGCATTAGCGGGATGCGAAATACGCAGTATTTT. Translated, it gives CATSISGMRNTQYF. This chain links TRBV15 with TRBJ2-3; 8 nucleotides line up with TRBD2. This CDR3 spans 14 amino acids. Germline CDR1 and CDR2: LNHNV and YYDKDF (reference sequence). V shed 4 bases, J shed 7 bases, and the junction held 7 bases outside the gene matches.

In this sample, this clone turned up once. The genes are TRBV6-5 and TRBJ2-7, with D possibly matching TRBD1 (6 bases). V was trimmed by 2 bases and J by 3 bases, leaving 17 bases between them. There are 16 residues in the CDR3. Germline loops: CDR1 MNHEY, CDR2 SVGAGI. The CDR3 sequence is CASSYRVLGAVYEQYF. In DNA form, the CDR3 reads TGTGCCAGCAGTTACCGCGTGCTGGGGGCGGTCTACGAGCAGTACTTC.

The chain's CDR3 is CASSPRGGGVSYNEQFF. The DNA for the CDR3 is TGTGCCAGCAGCCCGAGGGGGGGCGGGGTATCCTACAATGAGCAGTTCTTC. This chain connects TRBV7-3 to TRBJ2-1; possible D gene TRBD2, 7 bases. The V end was cut by 5 bases, the J end by 1 base, with 18 bases between. The CDR3 is made up of 17 amino acids. Germline assignment: CDR1 SGHTA and CDR2 FQGTGA.

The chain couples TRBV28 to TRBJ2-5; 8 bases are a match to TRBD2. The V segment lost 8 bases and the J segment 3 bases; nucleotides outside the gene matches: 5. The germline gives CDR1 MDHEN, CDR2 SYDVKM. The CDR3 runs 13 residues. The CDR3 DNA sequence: TGTGCCAGCGCAACTAGCGGCAAAGAGACCCAGTACTTC. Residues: CASATSGKETQYF.

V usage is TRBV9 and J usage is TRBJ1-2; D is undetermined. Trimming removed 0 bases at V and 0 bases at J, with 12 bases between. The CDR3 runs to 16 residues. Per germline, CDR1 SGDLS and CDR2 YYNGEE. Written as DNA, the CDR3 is TGTGCCAGCAGCGTAGCTAAGGGAGTCCCTAACTATGGCTACACCTTC. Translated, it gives CASSVAKGVPNYGYTF. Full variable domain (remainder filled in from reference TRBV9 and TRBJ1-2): DSGVTQTPKHLITATGQRVTLRCSPRSGDLSVYWYQQSLDQGLQFLIQYYNGEERAKGNILERFSAQQFPDLHSELNLSSLELGDSALYFCASSVAKGVPNYGYTFGSGTRLTVV.

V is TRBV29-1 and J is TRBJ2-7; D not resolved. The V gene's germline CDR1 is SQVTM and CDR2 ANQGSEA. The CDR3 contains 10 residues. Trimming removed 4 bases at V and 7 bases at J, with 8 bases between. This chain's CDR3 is CSVGRLEQYF. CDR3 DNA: TGCAGCGTTGGTCGGTTAGAGCAGTACTTC.

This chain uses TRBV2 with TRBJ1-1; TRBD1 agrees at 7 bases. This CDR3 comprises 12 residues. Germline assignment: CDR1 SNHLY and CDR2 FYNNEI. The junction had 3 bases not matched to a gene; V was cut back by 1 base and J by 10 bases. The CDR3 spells CASSEGGTVAFF. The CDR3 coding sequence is TGTGCCAGCAGTGAAGGGGGGACAGTAGCTTTCTTT.

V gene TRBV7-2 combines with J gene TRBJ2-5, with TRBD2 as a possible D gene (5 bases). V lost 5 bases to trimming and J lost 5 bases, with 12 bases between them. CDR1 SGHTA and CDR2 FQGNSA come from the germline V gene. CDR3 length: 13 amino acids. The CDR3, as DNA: TGTGCCAGCAGCCTGGTGGGCGGGGAGACCCAGTACTTC. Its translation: CASSLVGGETQYF.

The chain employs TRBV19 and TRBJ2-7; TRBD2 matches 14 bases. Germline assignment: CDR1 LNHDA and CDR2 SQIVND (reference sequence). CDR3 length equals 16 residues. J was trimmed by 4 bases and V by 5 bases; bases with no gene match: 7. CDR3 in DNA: TGTGCCAGTAGTCCGGGACTAGCGGGAGAGGGGTACGAGCAGTACTTC. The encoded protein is CASSPGLAGEGYEQYF.

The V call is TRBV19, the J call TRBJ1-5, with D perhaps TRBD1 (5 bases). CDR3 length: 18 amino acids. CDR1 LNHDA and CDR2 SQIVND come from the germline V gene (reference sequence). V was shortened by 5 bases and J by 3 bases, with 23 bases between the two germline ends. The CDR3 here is CASSSPPRRGVVNQPQHF. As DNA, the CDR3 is TGTGCCAGTAGTTCCCCCCCCCGACGGGGGGTTGTCAATCAGCCCCAGCATTTT.

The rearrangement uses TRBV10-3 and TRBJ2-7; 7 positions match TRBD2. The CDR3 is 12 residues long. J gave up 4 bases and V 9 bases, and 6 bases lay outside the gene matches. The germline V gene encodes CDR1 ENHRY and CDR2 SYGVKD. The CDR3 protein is CAISSGYYEQYF. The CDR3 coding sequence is TGTGCCATTAGTAGCGGGTATTACGAGCAGTACTTC.

The CDR3 sequence is CASSQTTGGGLYGYTF. CDR3 nucleotides: TGCGCCAGCAGCCAAACTACAGGGGGGGGGCTATATGGCTACACCTTC. The V gene is TRBV4-3, the J gene TRBJ1-2; 8 bases line up with TRBD1. Germline lookup yields CDR1 LGHNA and CDR2 YSLEER. This CDR3 is 16 amino acids long. J lost 5 bases, V lost 2 bases, and 10 bases had no gene match.

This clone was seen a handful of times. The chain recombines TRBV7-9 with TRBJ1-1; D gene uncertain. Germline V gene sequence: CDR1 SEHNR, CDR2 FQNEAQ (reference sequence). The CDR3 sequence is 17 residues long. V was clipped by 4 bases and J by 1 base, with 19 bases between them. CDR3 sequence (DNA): TGTGCCAGCAGCTCCACCCAACCGGGCCGGGGGAACACTGAAGCTTTCTTT. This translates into CASSSTQPGRGNTEAFF.

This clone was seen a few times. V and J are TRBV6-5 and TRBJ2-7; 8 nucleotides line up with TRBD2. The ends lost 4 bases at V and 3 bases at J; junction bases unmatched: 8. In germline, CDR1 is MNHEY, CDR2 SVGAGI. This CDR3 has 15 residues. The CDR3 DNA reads TGTGCCAGCAGTTGGCGGGGGGATATAAGCTACGAGCAGTACTTC. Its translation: CASSWRGDISYEQYF.